This TCR beta chain was sequenced for a study of CXCR3-negative and CXCR3-positive naive CD8 T cells. The CDR3 covers 17 residues. Germline CDR1 and CDR2: MDHEN and SYDVKM. Study-level findings and limits: Diversity was high in both naive subsets and much lower in memory cells. Comparison of naive cells showed more hydrophobic TRB CDR3s in CXCR3-positive than in CXCR3-negative naive cells.

CD45RO-CCR7+CD27+CD95- characterized naive CD8+ T cells. It was by 5' RACE with UMI labels that the TRB cDNA libraries were prepared. TCRdb re-analyzed the 5' RACE reads; it lists each CDR3 protein once, without DNA. This sample's clone table lists some 50,000 distinct CDR3 sequences. As regards this clonotype: The target antigen is unknown.

The V and J genes are TRBV28 and TRBJ2-5; the D call from TCRdb, TRBD2, cannot be confirmed without DNA. This sequence was found in a human donor in good health. Some clones in this sample may be carry-over from other donors' samples. The sequencing input was naive CXCR3- CD8+ T cells from blood. Subset specified: CD45RO-CCR7+CD27+CD95- naive CD8+ T cells lacking CXCR3 (TNR3-). CDR3: CASSFSDSRFAQETQYF. Full variable domain (outside the CDR3, taken from reference TRBV28 and TRBJ2-5): DVKVTQSSRYLVKRTGEKVFLECVQDMDHENMFWYRQDPGLGLRLIYFSYDVKMKEKGDIPEGYSVSREKKERFSLILESASTNQTSMYLCASSFSDSRFAQETQYFGPGTRLLVL.